This TCR beta chain was recovered during a study of tumor-infiltrating lymphocytes in localized non-small cell lung cancer. Data came from immunoSEQ multiplex PCR; TCRdb stores just in-frame clones and leaves some out. The sample comprises about 8,500 clones, over 65% of which are singletons, and about 15% rests with the top ten. V dropped 5 bases and J dropped 1 base, with 13 bases sitting between them. This CDR3 is built from 15 residues. Looked up from germline, CDR1 is SEHNR and CDR2 is FQNEAQ (reference sequence). The gene calls are TRBV7-9 and TRBJ2-3, with D possibly TRBD2 on 6 matching bases. The sample taken for sequencing was uninvolved lung tissue not adjacent to the tumor. The sequence was obtained from a human donor with non-small cell lung cancer. The CDR3 spells CASSPGTFRTDTQYF. CDR3 nucleotide sequence: TGTGCCAGCAGCCCCGGGACTTTTCGCACAGATACGCAGTATTTT.